These 14 T cell receptor beta chains originate from one sample sequenced in a study of response to subunit inactivated influenza vaccine. TCRdb re-derived calls from the RT-PCR reads in MiXCR, one entry per CDR3 protein. In the table there are about 540,000 distinct CDR3 sequences, 20% to 25% of which are singletons. These data also formed part of another study, on T cells expressing NK-cell markers. In that study: Production of TCR beta cDNA relied on 5'RACE template switching with UMIs.

Sequenced material: CD4+ T cells sorted from PBMCs, taken 11 to 12 days after vaccination. These receptors originate from a man aged 45-65 years who received an inactivated influenza vaccine.

This clonotype has a handful of counts. The chain combines TRBV6-5 with TRBJ1-5; tentative D call: TRBD1 (6 bases). This CDR3 is built from 16 residues. V lost 5 bases, J lost 2 bases, and 16 bases lay in between. Germline CDR1 and CDR2: MNHEY and SVGAGI. The CDR3: CASSNLGGGGNQPQHF. CDR3 bases: TGTGCCAGCAGTAACCTAGGGGGGGGAGGCAATCAGCCCCAGCATTTT.

The chain couples TRBV6-1 to TRBJ1-6; tentatively, D is TRBD1 (5 bases). Germline V gene lookup returns CDR1 MNHNS and CDR2 SASEGT. Trimming left V 9 bases short and J 5 bases short, with 14 bases between. The CDR3 has 14 residues. In nucleotides, the CDR3 is TGTGCCAGTGCCGGGGGATCTAATAATTCACCCCTCCACTTT. It encodes CASAGGSNNSPLHF.

The J gene is TRBJ2-7, the V gene TRBV10-1, with 8 bases matching TRBD1. V gave up 9 bases and J gave up 2 bases; unmatched junction bases: 0. Germline CDR1 is WNHNN and CDR2 is SYGVQD (reference sequence). The CDR3 length is 11 residues. The CDR3 DNA follows: TGCGCCAGGGACAGGGCCTACGAGCAGTACTTC. Amino acids: CARDRAYEQYF.

CDR3 residues: CASSLPPSRGYTF. In DNA form, the CDR3 reads TGTGCCAGCAGTTTGCCACCGTCGAGGGGCTACACCTTC. The V call is TRBV28, the J call TRBJ1-2, with no clear D. V was trimmed by 3 bases and J by 8 bases, leaving 13 bases between them. Germline-derived CDR1 and CDR2 are MDHEN and SYDVKM. The CDR3 spans 13 residues.

This clonotype was counted many times. This chain joins TRBV10-3 and TRBJ2-5; 7 bases match TRBD1. CDR1 is ENHRY and CDR2 is SYGVKD in the germline V gene. CDR3 size: 13 residues. The V and J ends lost 6 bases and 2 bases, in that order; junction bases with no gene match: 3. The CDR3 is CAISMDRQETQYF. The CDR3 DNA sequence: TGTGCCATCAGCATGGACAGGCAAGAGACCCAGTACTTC.

CDR3 residues: CASSVHPTSANEKLFF. The CDR3 DNA follows: TGTGCCAGCAGCGTTCACCCTACCTCAGCTAATGAAAAACTGTTTTTT. The chain is built from TRBV9 and TRBJ1-4; D not resolved. Germline V gives CDR1 SGDLS, CDR2 YYNGEE. Trimming pared 2 bases from V and 3 bases from J, leaving 14 bases between. This CDR3 spans 16 amino acids. Using reference TRBV9 and TRBJ1-4 for the parts outside the CDR3, the full variable domain is DSGVTQTPKHLITATGQRVTLRCSPRSGDLSVYWYQQSLDQGLQFLIQYYNGEERAKGNILERFSAQQFPDLHSELNLSSLELGDSALYFCASSVHPTSANEKLFFGSGTQLSVL.

There are a few counts of this clonotype. The chain links TRBV5-1 to TRBJ1-2, with D possibly matching TRBD1 (5 bases). Germline assignment: CDR1 SGHRS and CDR2 YFSETQ. This CDR3 spans 14 amino acids. V lost 2 bases and J lost 2, with 10 bases in between. The chain's CDR3 is CASSFVEGNYGYTF. CDR3 nucleotide sequence: TGCGCCAGCAGCTTTGTTGAGGGGAACTATGGCTACACCTTC.

The V and J genes are TRBV24-1 and TRBJ2-2, with TRBD1 identical over 7 bases. V lost 7 bases and J lost 0; bases outside the gene matches: 1. The CDR3 loop spans 14 amino acids. Germline loops: CDR1 KGHDR, CDR2 SFDVKD. CDR3 in DNA: TGTGCCACCAGGGGACAGACGAACACCGGGGAGCTGTTTTTT. Translating it yields CATRGQTNTGELFF.

This clonotype was found a few times. V usage is TRBV5-4 and J usage is TRBJ2-6, with D possibly matching TRBD2 (5 bases). Trimming took off 2 bases at V and 0 bases at J, with 15 bases between the two ends. This CDR3 is 18 amino acids long. Per germline, CDR1 SGHNT and CDR2 YYREEE (reference sequence). The CDR3 loop reads CASSFGLQEASGANVLTF. The DNA for the CDR3 is TGTGCCAGCAGCTTCGGACTCCAAGAAGCCTCTGGGGCCAACGTCCTGACTTTC.

The V call is TRBV12-3 or TRBV12-4, the J call TRBJ2-5, with TRBD2 as a possible D gene (7 bases). V was shortened by 6 bases and J by 8 bases, with 19 bases between the two germline ends. CDR3 length: 14 amino acids. The DNA of the CDR3 is TGTGCCAGCAGACGGGGGGCCATCAGGGACACCCAGTACTTC. Translated: CASRRGAIRDTQYF.

This clonotype was counted only a few times. This chain links TRBV7-9 with TRBJ2-5; D call uncertain. This CDR3 is 10 amino acids long. V lost 3 bases and J 7 bases, leaving 3 bases between the germline ends. Germline V lookup: CDR1 SEHNR, CDR2 FQNEAQ (reference sequence). The CDR3 loop reads CASSFGTQYF. The CDR3, as DNA: TGTGCCAGCAGCTTTGGGACCCAGTACTTC.

This clonotype occurred a few times. CDR3 loop: CSARGLTEQYF. CDR3 coding DNA: TGCAGTGCTAGGGGACTGACCGAGCAGTACTTC. The V and J genes are TRBV20-1 and TRBJ2-7, with D maybe TRBD2 (6 bases). This CDR3 contains 11 residues. Trimming took 3 bases from V and 6 from J, leaving 9 bases between them. Germline-derived CDR1 and CDR2 are DFQATT and SNEGSKA (reference sequence).

A remark on this clonotype: This CDR3 fails to terminate in the conserved phenylalanine or tryptophan, so it likely reflects a read error. V and J are TRBV20-1 and TRBJ2-3; D remains unclear. From germline, CDR1 is DFQATT and CDR2 SNEGSKA (reference sequence). The V end lost 3 bases, the J end lost 2 bases, and 12 bases lay between the germline ends. The CDR3 loop spans 14 amino acids. In DNA, the CDR3 is TGCAGTGCTAGTCTTGGGGTGTACACAGATACGCAGTATTCT. Translated, it gives CSASLGVYTDTQYS.

The sample holds a few counts of this clonotype. The genes are TRBV7-8 and TRBJ2-7; no clear D gene. The V and J ends lost 3 bases and 3 bases respectively, with 15 bases between them. This CDR3 contains 15 residues. Germline-derived CDR1 and CDR2 are SGHVS and FQNEAQ. CDR3 bases: TGTGCCAGCAGCTTGGCCCTAGGTAGTTACTACGAGCAGTACTTC. This translates into CASSLALGSYYEQYF.